A single sample is the source of the 10 T cell receptor beta chains below, sequenced in a study of T cells after yellow fever vaccination. One entry per CDR3 protein, called by TCRdb with MiXCR from the 5' RACE reads. Here the sample spans some 340,000 distinct CDR3 sequences, about 10% being singletons. The sample in question was CD4+ T cells sorted from PBMCs, obtained 45 days after the yellow fever booster vaccination. These receptors all stem from a man between 18 and 35 years old who received the YFV17D yellow fever vaccine.

This clonotype showed up many times. The chain recombines TRBV9 with TRBJ2-5; 8 positions match TRBD2. Per the germline V gene, CDR1 is SGDLS and CDR2 is YYNGEE. This CDR3 has 13 amino acids. Trimming cost V 5 bases and J 2 bases; bases outside gene matches: 2. The DNA for the CDR3 is TGTGCCAGCAGTGGCGGGGGGCAAGAGACCCAGTACTTC. This sequence encodes CASSGGGQETQYF.

The gene calls are TRBV7-2 and TRBJ2-5; D is possibly TRBD2 (5 bases). This CDR3 is built from 15 residues. Germline V gives CDR1 SGHTA, CDR2 FQGNSA. V dropped 3 bases and J dropped 1 base, with 12 bases sitting between them. The CDR3 here is CASSLGGRTQETQYF. CDR3 DNA sequence: TGTGCCAGCAGCTTGGGCGGGCGGACCCAAGAGACCCAGTACTTC.

This clonotype has only one observation. The chain uses TRBV7-2 and TRBJ1-5; 10 bases line up with TRBD1. The CDR3 covers 14 residues. V shed 5 bases, J shed 6 bases, and the junction held 4 bases outside the gene matches. From germline, CDR1 is SGHTA and CDR2 FQGNSA. The CDR3 sequence is CASSVDRGPQPQHF. CDR3 in DNA: TGTGCCAGCAGCGTCGACAGGGGGCCTCAGCCCCAGCATTTT.

In this sample, this clonotype turned up many times. The chain joins TRBV12-3 or TRBV12-4 to TRBJ1-5; D unresolved. Between the trimmed V and J ends, which lost 5 bases and 4 bases, there was a span of 12 bases. The CDR3 runs to 14 residues. The CDR3 is CASSPLSKNQPQHF. The CDR3 bases are TGTGCCAGCAGTCCCCTGTCTAAGAATCAGCCCCAGCATTTT.

The CDR3 bases are TGCGCCAGCAGACCGGGACTAGCGGGAATAGACGGGGAGCTGTTTTTT. Its translation: CASRPGLAGIDGELFF. V usage is TRBV5-1 and J usage is TRBJ2-2, with 13 bases that match TRBD2. The CDR3 has 16 residues. CDR1 is SGHRS and CDR2 is YFSETQ in the germline V gene. After removal of 5 bases from V and 7 bases from J, the junction contained 8 bases not matched to a gene.

This clonotype was counted only a few times. The chain combines TRBV5-1 with TRBJ2-3; 8 bases agree with TRBD2. V was clipped by 3 bases and J by 5 bases; unmatched bases: 5. CDR1 SGHRS and CDR2 YFSETQ come from the germline V gene. This CDR3 is built from 14 residues. CDR3 sequence: CASSSGLGRDTQYF. The CDR3 nucleotides read TGCGCCAGCAGCTCGGGACTAGGTCGAGATACGCAGTATTTT.

V and J are TRBV6-5 and TRBJ2-7; 8 bases align to TRBD2. Unmatched junction bases numbered 7, after V lost 7 bases and J lost 2 bases. CDR1 MNHEY and CDR2 SVGAGI come from the germline V gene. The CDR3 is 14 residues long. CDR3 coding DNA: TGTGCCAGCAACCGAGCGGGGGCGACCTACGAGCAGTACTTC. Amino acid sequence: CASNRAGATYEQYF.

This clonotype was detected a few times. The rearrangement links TRBV6-2 or TRBV6-3 to TRBJ2-2; tentative D call: TRBD1 (6 bases). The CDR3 has 16 residues. The V end lost 5 bases, the J end lost 4 bases, and 17 bases lay between the germline ends. Germline-derived CDR1 and CDR2 are MNHEY and SVGEGT. This chain's CDR3 is CASSTARGGGTGELFF. CDR3 nucleotides: TGTGCCAGCAGTACCGCCAGGGGCGGAGGCACCGGGGAGCTGTTTTTT.

With regard to this clonotype: A much bigger clone sits one base away, suggesting this may be a read error. The J gene is TRBJ2-7, the V gene TRBV7-6, with D perhaps TRBD1 (6 bases). There are 15 residues in the CDR3. The V gene's germline CDR1 is SGHVS and CDR2 FNYEAQ. V gave up 1 base and J gave up 3 bases, with 13 bases separating them. In DNA, the CDR3 is TGTGCCAGCAGCTTAGACGGGACATGGTACTACGAGCAGTACTTC. It specifies CASSLDGTWYYEQYF.

The chain uses TRBV9 and TRBJ1-4; 12 bases map to TRBD1. After removal of 4 bases from V and 8 bases from J, the junction contained 6 bases not matched to a gene. The CDR3 sequence is 15 residues long. Germline-derived CDR1 and CDR2 are SGDLS and YYNGEE. CDR3 in amino acids: CASSRGTGGEEKLFF. In nucleotides, the CDR3 is TGTGCCAGCAGCCGCGGGACAGGGGGCGAAGAAAAACTGTTTTTT.